A single T cell receptor beta chain is shown here with its context. This sample was included in a study of cytomegalovirus exposure and HLA in healthy donors. The CDR3 covers 15 residues. From germline, CDR1 is SGHVS and CDR2 FQNEAQ. Trimming cost V 1 base and J 7 bases; bases outside gene matches: 1. The PCR used 60 Vbeta and 13 Jbeta primers. The protocol was immunoSEQ multiplex PCR, while the TCRdb copy is restricted to in-frame clones and leaves out a portion. The top ten hold 3% to 4% of the sample, which has 100,000 to 150,000 clones, 80% seen once. The clonotype comes from a male donor in good health and CMV-seronegative. Sequenced input: PBMCs. V gene TRBV7-8 combines with J gene TRBJ1-6; 10 bases are shared with TRBD1. CDR3 loop: CASSLGGQGNSPLHF. The CDR3 DNA sequence: TGTGCCAGCAGCTTAGGGGGACAGGGGAATTCACCCCTCCACTTT.